The clone carrying this TCR beta chain was counted only a few times. This specimen comes from a study of T cells after yellow fever vaccination. TCRdb re-derived calls from the 5' RACE reads in MiXCR, one entry per CDR3 protein. The data contain tens of thousands of distinct CDR3 sequences, 7.7% of them singletons. CDR3 size: 16 residues. Germline CDR1 is ENHRY and CDR2 is SYGVKD. V was shortened by 3 bases and J by 4 bases, with 16 bases between the two germline ends. The clonotype comes from a man aged 30-40 years who received the YFV17D yellow fever vaccine. This material consisted of CD8+ T cells sorted from PBMCs, taken on the day of the yellow fever booster vaccination. The rearrangement uses TRBV10-3 and TRBJ2-1; D is possibly TRBD2 (5 bases). In DNA form, the CDR3 reads TGTGCCATCAGTGACCTCCTAGCAACCCCGTACAATGAGCAGTTCTTC. This translates into CAISDLLATPYNEQFF.